The 12 T cell receptor beta chains reported below all come from one sample, sequenced in a study of patients and donors after allogeneic stem cell transplantation. MiXCR, run by TCRdb on the RT-PCR reads, gives a single entry per CDR3 protein. The data show roughly 40,000 distinct CDR3 sequences, 30% to 40% seen once. Sequencing was performed on blood, either unsorted or a sorted T cell fraction (not recorded which). Every receptor here comes from a human donor who was either an allogeneic HSCT recipient or a stem cell or donor lymphocyte infusion donor (not recorded which). It is not recorded whose cells these are; they may come from a transplant donor.

The V and J genes are TRBV5-1 and TRBJ2-2, with D perhaps matching TRBD2 (6 bases). Trimming removed 4 bases from V and 1 base from J, with 23 bases in between. Germline V lookup: CDR1 SGHRS, CDR2 YFSETQ. The CDR3 is 19 amino acids. CDR3: CASSQLVLALRGNTGELFF. CDR3 nucleotide sequence: TGCGCCAGCAGCCAACTTGTCCTAGCGCTTAGAGGGAACACCGGGGAGCTGTTTTTT.

The chain has TRBV12-3 or TRBV12-4 and TRBJ1-1; D unresolved. V was pared by 0 bases and J by 4 bases, with 6 bases between. The CDR3 totals 13 residues. CDR3 loop: CASSLASGTEAFF. For the CDR3, the DNA is TGTGCCAGCAGTTTAGCTTCGGGCACTGAAGCTTTCTTT.

The table lists this clonotype with a few counts. The chain uses TRBV7-6 and TRBJ2-5; D is ambiguous. This CDR3 is 13 amino acids long. The ends were cut back, 4 bases at V and 2 bases at J, with 8 bases in the middle. Germline V gives CDR1 SGHVS, CDR2 FNYEAQ. In nucleotides, the CDR3 is TGTGCCAGCAGCTCCCACCCTCAAGAGACCCAGTACTTC. This codes for CASSSHPQETQYF.

This clonotype has at least ten counts. The CDR3 DNA sequence: TGCAGTTGCCCGGACAGCCAAGAGACCCAGTACTTC. It specifies CSCPDSQETQYF. This chain uses TRBV20-1 with TRBJ2-5; tentatively, D is TRBD1 (6 bases). This CDR3 comprises 12 residues. CDR1 is DFQATT, CDR2 SNEGSKA, per germline (reference sequence). V was pared by 8 bases and J by 1 base, with 11 bases between.

The J gene is TRBJ2-3, the V gene TRBV18, with D unclear. The CDR3 loop spans 11 amino acids. The germline V gene has CDR1 KGHSH and CDR2 LQKENI. Between the trimmed V and J ends, which lost 1 base and 6 bases, there was a span of 2 bases. The CDR3 loop is CASSPHDTQYF. The CDR3 nucleotides are TGTGCCAGCTCACCACATGATACGCAGTATTTT.

The rearrangement uses TRBV6-2 or TRBV6-3 and TRBJ2-3; 7 nucleotides match TRBD1. J was trimmed by 2 bases and V by 2 bases; bases with no gene match: 7. CDR3 length: 16 residues. The V gene's germline CDR1 is MNHEY and CDR2 SVGEGT. The CDR3 protein is CASSYRRQGLTDTQYF. The CDR3 DNA reads as TGTGCCAGCAGTTACAGGAGACAGGGCCTCACAGATACGCAGTATTTT.

This clonotype was detected only a few times. J is TRBJ2-1 and V is TRBV7-2; 9 bases are a match to TRBD1. V shed 2 bases, J shed 8 bases, and the junction held 7 bases outside the gene matches. CDR3 length equals 15 residues. Germline-derived CDR1 and CDR2 are SGHTA and FQGNSA. The CDR3 loop is CASSLIGTGRHEQFF. Here the CDR3 DNA reads TGTGCCAGCAGCTTAATAGGGACAGGGCGGCATGAGCAGTTCTTC.

This chain uses TRBV11-2 with TRBJ1-1; TRBD1 aligns across 9 bases. The CDR3 has 15 amino acids. The trim removed 2 bases at V and 4 bases at J, leaving 5 bases unmatched. Per the germline V gene, CDR1 is SGHAT and CDR2 is FQNNGV. The CDR3 region has the DNA TGTGCCAGCAGCTTACTTGGGACAGGGACCACTGAAGCTTTCTTT. Its translation: CASSLLGTGTTEAFF. Full variable domain (outside the CDR3, taken from reference TRBV11-2 and TRBJ1-1): EAGVAQSPRYKIIEKRQSVAFWCNPISGHATLYWYQQILGQGPKLLIQFQNNGVVDDSQLPKDRFSAERLKGVDSTLKIQPAKLEDSAVYLCASSLLGTGTTEAFFGQGTRLTVV.

This clonotype was recorded at least ten times. The CDR3 reads CASSATGTSGEQYF. CDR3 bases: TGTGCCAGCAGCGCGACCGGGACTAGTGGCGAGCAGTACTTC. J is TRBJ2-7 and V is TRBV9; TRBD2 agrees at 8 bases. This CDR3 region has 14 residues. Per the germline V gene, CDR1 is SGDLS and CDR2 is YYNGEE. Trimming cost V 3 bases and J 6 bases; bases outside gene matches: 8.

This clonotype was counted a few times. CDR3 amino acids: CASRRGPWDEQFF. The DNA for the CDR3 is TGTGCCAGCAGGCGCGGACCCTGGGATGAGCAGTTCTTC. V gene TRBV12-3 or TRBV12-4 combines with J gene TRBJ2-1, with D uncertain. V lost 6 bases and J 8 bases, leaving 14 bases between the germline ends. This CDR3 contains 13 residues.

The chain joins TRBV7-3 to TRBJ2-1, with TRBD2 identical over 14 bases. Losses at the gene ends were 5 bases for V and 2 bases for J; bases not matched to a gene: 11. The CDR3 has 19 residues. CDR1 SGHTA and CDR2 FQGTGA come from the germline V gene. Here the CDR3 reads CASSPRTSGRKGTYNEQFF. The CDR3 DNA sequence: TGTGCCAGCAGCCCTAGGACTAGCGGGAGGAAAGGGACCTACAATGAGCAGTTCTTC.

The table lists this clonotype with many counts. The chain joins TRBV3-1 to TRBJ1-5; D gene unclear. CDR3 length: 14 amino acids. Germline CDR1 is LGHDT and CDR2 is YNNKEL (reference sequence). Trimming cost V 0 bases and J 0 bases, with 3 bases left between them. CDR3 coding DNA: TGTGCCAGCAGCCAAGATAATAGCAATCAGCCCCAGCATTTT. Its protein is CASSQDNSNQPQHF.